Below, one T cell receptor (beta chain) is given with its context. Its cognate antigen is unknown. Using its own MiXCR run on the RT-PCR reads, TCRdb lists one record per CDR3 protein. The data contain some 800,000 distinct CDR3 sequences, 21% of them singletons. These data belong to a study of response to subunit inactivated influenza vaccine. Broader study findings: After each seasonal influenza vaccination, few new T cells are recruited, the authors suggested.

CDR3 length: 15 amino acids. The V end was cut by 3 bases, the J end by 3 bases, with 15 bases between. CDR1 and CDR2 from the germline V gene are ENHRY and SYGVKD. The chain combines TRBV10-3 with TRBJ2-7, with a possible D match to TRBD1 (6 bases). This TCR was sampled from a man in his fifties or sixties who received an inactivated influenza vaccine. The material sequenced was PBMCs from blood, taken about 5 days after vaccination. CDR3: CAISDQGKEIYEQYF. The CDR3 DNA follows: TGTGCCATCAGTGACCAGGGGAAGGAGATCTACGAGCAGTACTTC.